A single T cell receptor beta chain is shown here with its context. Its antigen is still unknown. From germline, CDR1 is ENHRY and CDR2 SYGVKD. V dropped 6 bases and J dropped 0 bases, with 15 bases sitting between them. This CDR3 has 16 amino acids. This sample was included in a study of T cell repertoires in cytomegalovirus infection. Broader study findings: HLA-C-restricted TCR beta clonotypes specific for CMV led the ex vivo response.

MiXCR, applied by TCRdb to the reads, yields one record per CDR3 protein. Here the sample spans some 800,000 distinct CDR3 sequences, just under 30% being singletons. This chain joins TRBV10-3 and TRBJ2-1, with D possibly TRBD1 on 6 matching bases. The sample consisted of cultured CD8+ T cells from PBMCs, taken from culture after CMV antigen stimulation. The clonotype originates from a human donor in good health (CMV status not recorded). Some clones in this sample may be carry-over from other donors' samples. The CDR3 reads CAISPRDKTSYNEQFF. The CDR3 nucleotides read TGTGCCATCAGCCCCCGGGACAAAACCTCCTACAATGAGCAGTTCTTC.